The clone carrying this T cell receptor (beta chain) turned up a few times. Its matching antigen is unknown. These data originate in a study of CD8 T cells in ankylosing spondylitis. Study-wide points: Characteristic, it appeared, of ankylosing spondylitis blood was a TCR beta motif of several highly homologous variants.

V lost 1 base and J 2 bases, leaving 10 bases between the germline ends. This CDR3 is built from 15 residues. Looked up from germline, CDR1 is SNHLY and CDR2 is FYNNEI. As the method for making TCR beta libraries, quantitative 5'-RACE with molecular barcodes was used. TCRdb re-called the 5' RACE reads with MiXCR, one entry per CDR3 protein. In the table there are approximately 140,000 distinct CDR3 sequences, around two fifths of which are singletons. The source material was synovial fluid, either unsorted or a sorted T cell fraction (not recorded which). The TCR originated in a male donor with ankylosing spondylitis. This sequence joins TRBV2 and TRBJ2-3; D is perhaps TRBD1 (5 bases). The CDR3 protein is CASSEGQGHTDTQYF. CDR3 DNA sequence: TGTGCCAGCAGTGAAGGGCAGGGTCACACAGATACGCAGTATTTT. Complete variable domain (other parts from reference TRBV2 and TRBJ2-3): EPEVTQTPSHQVTQMGQEVILRCVPISNHLYFYWYRQILGQKVEFLVSFYNNEISEKSEIFDDQFSVERPDGSNFTLKIRSTKLEDSAMYFCASSEGQGHTDTQYFGPGTRLTVL.